The present TCR beta chain was sequenced within a study of post-analysis software for immune sequencing data. Study-wide points: Elevated frequency relative to controls characterized four to six TRBV segments in patients, TRBV5-6, TRBV5-1 and TRBV20-1 among them.

Included in the TCR beta cDNA libraries were unique molecular identifiers. TCRdb reprocessed the PCR reads with MiXCR, giving one entry per CDR3 protein. The sample comprises hundreds of thousands of distinct CDR3 sequences, over 45% of which are singletons, and approximately 11% rests with the top ten. V lost 2 bases and J lost 2, with 10 bases in between. CDR3 size: 15 residues. Germline loops: CDR1 MNHNS, CDR2 SASEGT. With regard to this clonotype: Antigen unknown.

The rearrangement links TRBV6-1 to TRBJ2-1; D may be TRBD1 (5 bases). Material for sequencing was blood. This clonotype was obtained from a girl aged 2-10 years with multiple sclerosis. As DNA, the CDR3 is TGTGCCAGCAGTGAAAGGGGCGCACCCTACAATGAGCAGTTCTTC. Residues: CASSERGAPYNEQFF.